A selection of T cell receptor beta chains follows, all from one sample in a study of T cells in narcolepsy. Repertoires were generated with immunoSEQ multiplex PCR, while TCRdb's copy carries only in-frame clones and drops some. Of around 33,000 clones in the sample, roughly four fifths were seen once. What was sequenced was CD45RA- memory CD4+ T cells from PBMCs. Receptors originate from a human donor with narcolepsy. Both conserved end residues are part of each CDR3. The D gene is left open where the match is weak. Expanded clones are given a class, and other clones once, few, many or no size at all.

clone_size d_call j_call v_call cdr3_nt cdr3_aa
- - TRBJ1-1 TRBV11-2 TGTGCCAGCAGCTCGCCGGGGCCGCTGGGCACTGAAGCTTTCTTT CASSSPGPLGTEAFF
- - TRBJ1-6 TRBV7-6 TGTGCCAGCAGCTTACTGAGTAAGGGTTCACCCCTCCACTTT CASSLLSKGSPLHF
- - TRBJ1-2 TRBV9 TGTGCCAGCAGCGTAGATTCAGCCTACTATGGCTACACCTTC CASSVDSAYYGYTF
once - TRBJ1-5 TRBV19 TGTGCCAGTAGTGTAGGACGGAATAGCAATCAGCCCCAGCATTTT CASSVGRNSNQPQHF
- - TRBJ1-4 TRBV4-1 TGCGCCAGCAGCCAATTAAGCAGGGGTCGACGTAGGACAACTAATGAAAAACTGTTTTTT CASSQLSRGRRRTTNEKLFF
- - TRBJ1-1 TRBV6-6 TGTGCCGTGACACGGGGATTTGAAGCTTTCTTT CAVTRGFEAFF
- - TRBJ2-7 TRBV9 TGTGCCAGCAGCGTAGATTCCGGGCGCGAGCAGTACTTC CASSVDSGREQYF
few TRBD1 TRBJ1-5 TRBV27 TGTGCCAGCAGCGCCAGGGACAGGGGGCCAGGTCAGCCCCAGCATTTT CASSARDRGPGQPQHF
- - TRBJ2-7 TRBV7-2 TGTGCCAGCAGCTTAGGTGGAGGCTACGAGCAGTACTTC CASSLGGGYEQYF
- TRBD2 TRBJ2-5 TRBV6-1 TGTGCCAGCAGTGAGGAACTAGCGGGGGGGGACCAAGAGACCCAGTACTTC CASSEELAGGDQETQYF
- - TRBJ1-2 TRBV6-4 TGTGCCAGCAGTGAAAAGGGATTCGGGGCCGACGGATATGGCTACACCTTC CASSEKGFGADGYGYTF
few - TRBJ1-1 TRBV10-3 TGTGCCATCAGTGAAGAACGGAACACTGAAGCTTTCTTT CAISEERNTEAFF
- TRBD1 TRBJ1-1 TRBV11-1 TGTGCCAGCAGGAGGGGGCGAGGCTCTGAAGCTTTCTTT CASRRGRGSEAFF
few - TRBJ2-2 TRBV2 TGTGCCAGCAGTACCCGGACAGCGAACACCGGGGAGCTGTTTTTT CASSTRTANTGELFF
- - TRBJ1-1 TRBV28 TGTGCCAGCAGTGGCTTTGCGGGGAGATCCACTGAAGCTTTCTTT CASSGFAGRSTEAFF
- - TRBJ1-4 TRBV2 TGTGCCAGCAGTGAAGACCTTCCCAGGGGAGGGAGGGAAAAACTGTTTTTT CASSEDLPRGGREKLFF
- - TRBJ2-4 TRBV2 TGTGCCAGCAGTGACCCCACATCGGCGGCCAAAAACATTCAGTACTTC CASSDPTSAAKNIQYF
- TRBD1 TRBJ1-2 TRBV7-9 TGTGCCAGCAGCTTCTCCACAGGGGGCGGCTATGGCTACACCTTC CASSFSTGGGYGYTF
- - TRBJ2-7 TRBV10-1 TGCGCCAGCATTACAGGGTCCTACGAGCAGTACTTC CASITGSYEQYF
- - TRBJ2-1 TRBV19 TGTGCCAGTAGGGCTGGAAGGGCAGGGGCCAATGAGCAGTTCTTC CASRAGRAGANEQFF
- TRBD1 TRBJ2-3 TRBV9 TGTGCCAGCAGCGGGGACAGGGGCACAGATACGCAGTATTTT CASSGDRGTDTQYF
- - TRBJ1-5 TRBV11-2 TGTGCCAGCAGCTTGGGGGGCCGCAGGTCTGGGCCCCAGCATTTT CASSLGGRRSGPQHF
- - TRBJ2-1 TRBV12-5 TGTGCTAGTGGTTTGGCCCCTAGTCCCAATGAGCAGTTCTTC CASGLAPSPNEQFF
- - TRBJ1-1 TRBV7-2 TGTGCCAGCAGCGCCGGGCACTCGAACACTGAAGCTTTCTTT CASSAGHSNTEAFF
- TRBD2 TRBJ2-3 TRBV5-1 TGCGCCAGCAGCATTAAAGGGACTATAGATACGCAGTATTTT CASSIKGTIDTQYF
- - TRBJ1-5 TRBV2 TGTGCCAGCAGTGAACGGCGGGAGAGTCATCAGCCCCAGCATTTT CASSERRESHQPQHF
- - TRBJ1-2 TRBV6-4 TGTGCCAGCAGAGAACAGGAGGGAGACCTGGCATATGGCTACACCTTC CASREQEGDLAYGYTF
- - TRBJ1-5 TRBV18 TGTGCCAGCTCACCACGGGAGGAACGGAGCAATCAGCCCCAGCATTTT CASSPREERSNQPQHF
- TRBD1 TRBJ2-7 TRBV30 TGTGCCTGGAAGGCAAGGGGGACAGGAGTTCCCTACGAGCAGTACTTC CAWKARGTGVPYEQYF
- - TRBJ2-1 TRBV7-7 TGTGCCAGCAGCTTATCGACTAAAAACAATGAGCAGTTCTTC CASSLSTKNNEQFF